This T cell receptor beta chain was recovered during a study of T cell changes during pregnancy in multiple sclerosis. Sequenced by immunoSEQ multiplex PCR; TCRdb stores in-frame clones only, minus some. The table has about 51,000 clones, around 92% seen once. There are 15 residues in the CDR3. Germline V gene lookup returns CDR1 MNHEY and CDR2 SMNVEV (reference sequence). After removal of 6 bases from V and 2 bases from J, the junction contained 6 bases not matched to a gene. This material consisted of CD4+ T cells from peripheral blood mononuclear cells, taken in the third trimester of pregnancy. J is TRBJ2-2 and V is TRBV27; 7 bases align to TRBD2. The sequence derives from a female donor with multiple sclerosis, enrolled in a pregnancy study. The CDR3 loop reads CASRRERDNTGELFF. Here the CDR3 DNA reads TGTGCCAGCAGGAGAGAGCGGGATAACACCGGGGAGCTGTTTTTT.